This paragraph covers one T cell receptor beta chain sequence. The antigen is not known. V trimming: 4 bases; J trimming: 2 bases; junction bases outside the gene matches: 5. Germline V lookup: CDR1 SQVTM, CDR2 ANQGSEA. There are 14 residues in the CDR3. Expressed TCRB transcripts got sequenced, as all isolated RNA was reverse transcribed. The method was immunoSEQ multiplex PCR; TCRdb's version includes in-frame clones alone and lacks a portion of them. The data contain some 250,000 clones, 27% of them singletons. The record originates from a study of beta chain features in type 1 diabetes. Regarding the study as a whole: The cDNA sequencing approach could over-represent high-TCR-expressing cells. The influence of HLA type on TCRB rearrangement stayed undetermined.

Sequencing input: central memory CD4+ T cells from blood. The clonotype comes from a man aged 25-40 years in good health. The chain joins TRBV29-1 to TRBJ2-3; 8 nucleotides agree with TRBD2. The DNA of the CDR3 is TGCAGCGTTGGGCGGGGGGAACCCACAGATACGCAGTATTTT. Its protein product is CSVGRGEPTDTQYF.